The rows below give T cell receptor beta chains drawn from one sample of a study of molecular identifiers for immune sequencing clone quantification. Each CDR3 protein is one row after TCRdb ran MiXCR on the PCR reads. The sample lists about 510,000 distinct CDR3 sequences, about a fifth occurring once. Sequencing was performed on naive CD8+ T cells from blood, with Jurkat cell RNA spiked in. These receptors originate from a human donor in good health. Some libraries in this study had Jurkat cell RNA spiked in. CDR3s include the opening cysteine and the closing phenylalanine or tryptophan.

CDR3 protein | J gene | V gene
CASSIAPTGNYEQYF | TRBJ2-7 | TRBV19
CASSQATAGYEQYF | TRBJ2-7 | TRBV4-3
CASSVAMGLAGVTDTQYF | TRBJ2-3 | TRBV9
CSARDTGQVYQETQYF | TRBJ2-5 | TRBV20-1
CSARSDSADLENTIYF | TRBJ1-3 | TRBV20-1
CASSKAGGLARGGRYEQYF | TRBJ2-7 | TRBV21-1
CAWSVPERSLTYNEQFF | TRBJ2-1 | TRBV30
CASSYEVGGSGQPQHF | TRBJ1-5 | TRBV6-6
CASSLPIKGVSRLAKNIQYF | TRBJ2-4 | TRBV27
CASSPASGLNTEAFF | TRBJ1-1 | TRBV7-8
CSARDLAGGYNEQFF | TRBJ2-1 | TRBV20-1
CASSYSGENYGYTF | TRBJ1-2 | TRBV6-5
CASSGGQGAGELFF | TRBJ2-2 | TRBV2
CSARDISGTSTDTQYF | TRBJ2-3 | TRBV20-1
CSVERDSQETQYF | TRBJ2-5 | TRBV29-1
CASSWVGAGEIQETQYF | TRBJ2-5 | TRBV19
CASSAPDRGRSYEQYF | TRBJ2-7 | TRBV5-1
CASSVNAGSSYEQYF | TRBJ2-7 | TRBV9
CASSGGQGAHQPQHF | TRBJ1-5 | TRBV19
CASSVDGGGDDKNTGELFF | TRBJ2-2 | TRBV9
CASSLDLDEQYF | TRBJ2-7 | TRBV11-2
CASSYLDSPANQPQHF | TRBJ1-5 | TRBV6-2/TRBV6-3
CASSPGQGGFGYTF | TRBJ1-2 | TRBV12-3/TRBV12-4
CASRSGTGSYEQCF | TRBJ2-7 | TRBV28
CASSQVPVESGNTIYF | TRBJ1-3 | TRBV4-1
CASSDILQAYEQYF | TRBJ2-7 | TRBV2
CASSSDRYNEQFF | TRBJ2-1 | TRBV6-2/TRBV6-3
CASSATGSGANVLTF | TRBJ2-6 | TRBV12-3/TRBV12-4
CASSQDSTGGTNEKLFF | TRBJ1-4 | TRBV4-3
CSVDPGNHDPYEQYF | TRBJ2-7 | TRBV29-1
CAWEQGAAYNEQFF | TRBJ2-1 | TRBV30
CASMSANSDTQYF | TRBJ2-3 | TRBV16
CASSVTGTGTLNTEAFF | TRBJ1-1 | TRBV6-5
CASSLDGDNEQFF | TRBJ2-1 | TRBV7-2
CASTSRGSYNEQFF | TRBJ2-1 | TRBV12-3/TRBV12-4
CASSLELGGAYNEQFF | TRBJ2-1 | TRBV5-4
CASSEQRTSGGDTQYF | TRBJ2-3 | TRBV2
CASSGLTPGELFF | TRBJ2-2 | TRBV25-1
CASSQGRGGRGYEQYF | TRBJ2-7 | TRBV27
CASSSNVGYEQYF | TRBJ2-7 | TRBV12-3/TRBV12-4
CASSWTGLADTQYF | TRBJ2-3 | TRBV5-1